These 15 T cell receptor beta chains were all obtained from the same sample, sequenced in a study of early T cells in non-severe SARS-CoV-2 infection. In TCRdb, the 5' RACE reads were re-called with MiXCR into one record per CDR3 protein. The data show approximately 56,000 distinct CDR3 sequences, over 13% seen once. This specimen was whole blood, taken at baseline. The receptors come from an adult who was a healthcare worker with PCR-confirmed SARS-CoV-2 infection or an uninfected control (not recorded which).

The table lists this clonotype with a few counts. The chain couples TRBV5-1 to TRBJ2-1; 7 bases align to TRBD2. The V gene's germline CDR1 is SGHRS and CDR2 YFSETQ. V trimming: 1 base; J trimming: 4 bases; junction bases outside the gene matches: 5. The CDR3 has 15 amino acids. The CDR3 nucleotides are TGCGCCAGCAGCTTGCCCCTAGCGGTGTACAATGAGCAGTTCTTC. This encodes CASSLPLAVYNEQFF.

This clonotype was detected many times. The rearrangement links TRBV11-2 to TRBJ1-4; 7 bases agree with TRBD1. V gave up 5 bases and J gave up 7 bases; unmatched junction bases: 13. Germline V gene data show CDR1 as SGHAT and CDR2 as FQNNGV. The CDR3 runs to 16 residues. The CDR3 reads CASSQPQRTGGEKLFF. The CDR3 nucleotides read TGTGCCAGCAGCCAACCTCAGAGGACAGGCGGTGAAAAACTGTTTTTT. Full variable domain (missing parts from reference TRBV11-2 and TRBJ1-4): EAGVAQSPRYKIIEKRQSVAFWCNPISGHATLYWYQQILGQGPKLLIQFQNNGVVDDSQLPKDRFSAERLKGVDSTLKIQPAKLEDSAVYLCASSQPQRTGGEKLFFGSGTQLSVL.

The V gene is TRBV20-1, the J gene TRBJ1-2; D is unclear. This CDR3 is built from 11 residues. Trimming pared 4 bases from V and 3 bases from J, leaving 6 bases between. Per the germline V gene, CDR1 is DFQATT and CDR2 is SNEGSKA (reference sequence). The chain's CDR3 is CSAKTDYGYTF. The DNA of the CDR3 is TGCAGTGCTAAAACAGACTATGGCTACACCTTC.

The CDR3 loop reads CASSFSGTNEQFF. Written as DNA, the CDR3 is TGTGCCAGCAGCTTCAGCGGGACCAATGAGCAGTTCTTC. The chain recombines TRBV7-2 with TRBJ2-1; 7 positions agree with TRBD2. Trimming removed 3 bases from V and 6 bases from J; junction bases left unmatched: 2. The CDR3 has 13 residues. Per the germline V gene, CDR1 is SGHTA and CDR2 is FQGNSA. Looking up the rest from reference TRBV7-2 and TRBJ2-1 gives the full variable domain: GAGVSQSPSNKVTEKGKDVELRCDPISGHTALYWYRQSLGQGLEFLIYFQGNSAPDKSGLPSDRFSAERTGGSVSTLTIQRTQQEDSAVYLCASSFSGTNEQFFGPGTRLTVL.

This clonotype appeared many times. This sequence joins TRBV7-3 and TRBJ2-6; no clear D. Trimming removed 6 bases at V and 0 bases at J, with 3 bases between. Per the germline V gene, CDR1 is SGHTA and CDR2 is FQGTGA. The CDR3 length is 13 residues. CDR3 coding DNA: TGTGCCAGCAGACCCTCTGGGGCCAACGTCCTGACTTTC. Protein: CASRPSGANVLTF.

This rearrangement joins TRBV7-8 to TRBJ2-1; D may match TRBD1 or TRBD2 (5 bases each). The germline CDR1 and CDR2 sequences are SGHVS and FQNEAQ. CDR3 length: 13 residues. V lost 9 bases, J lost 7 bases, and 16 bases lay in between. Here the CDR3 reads CASTTGTSNEQFF. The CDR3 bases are TGTGCCAGTACGACCGGGACGTCTAATGAGCAGTTCTTC. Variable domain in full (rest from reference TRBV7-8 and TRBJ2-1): GAGVSQSPRYKVAKRGQDVALRCDPISGHVSLFWYQQALGQGPEFLTYFQNEAQLDKSGLPSDRFFAERPEGSVSTLKIQRTQQEDSAVYLCASTTGTSNEQFFGPGTRLTVL.

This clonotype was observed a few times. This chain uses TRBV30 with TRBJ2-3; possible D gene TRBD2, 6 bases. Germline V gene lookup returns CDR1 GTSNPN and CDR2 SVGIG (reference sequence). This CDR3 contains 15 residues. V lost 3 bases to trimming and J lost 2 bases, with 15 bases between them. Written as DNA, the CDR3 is TGTGCCTGGAGCACCGGAGGGTTCGACACAGATACGCAGTATTTT. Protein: CAWSTGGFDTDTQYF.

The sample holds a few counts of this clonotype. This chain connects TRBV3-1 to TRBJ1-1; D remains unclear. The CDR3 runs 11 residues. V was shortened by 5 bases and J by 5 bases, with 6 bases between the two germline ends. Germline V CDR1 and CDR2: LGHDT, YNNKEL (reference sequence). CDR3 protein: CASSGMTEAFF. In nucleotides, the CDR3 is TGTGCCAGCAGCGGGATGACTGAAGCTTTCTTT.

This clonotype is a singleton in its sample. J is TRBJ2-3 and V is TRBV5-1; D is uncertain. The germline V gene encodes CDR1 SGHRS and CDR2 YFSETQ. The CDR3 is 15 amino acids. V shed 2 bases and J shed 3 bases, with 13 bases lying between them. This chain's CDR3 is CASSLVGLGTDTQYF. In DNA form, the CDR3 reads TGCGCCAGCAGCTTAGTTGGCCTAGGGACAGATACGCAGTATTTT.

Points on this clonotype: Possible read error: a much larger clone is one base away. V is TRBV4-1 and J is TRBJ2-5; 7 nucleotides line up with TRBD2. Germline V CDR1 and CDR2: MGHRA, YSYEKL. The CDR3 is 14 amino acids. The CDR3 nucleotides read TGCGCCAGCAGCCCCGGGGGGTACCATGAGACCCAGTACTTC. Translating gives CASSPGGYHETQYF.

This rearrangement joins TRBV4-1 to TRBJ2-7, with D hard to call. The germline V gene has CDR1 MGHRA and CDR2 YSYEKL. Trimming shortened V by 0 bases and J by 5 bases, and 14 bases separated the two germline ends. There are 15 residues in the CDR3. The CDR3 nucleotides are TGCGCCAGCAGCCAAGATTGGACCACCTTAGACGAGCAGTACTTC. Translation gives CASSQDWTTLDEQYF.

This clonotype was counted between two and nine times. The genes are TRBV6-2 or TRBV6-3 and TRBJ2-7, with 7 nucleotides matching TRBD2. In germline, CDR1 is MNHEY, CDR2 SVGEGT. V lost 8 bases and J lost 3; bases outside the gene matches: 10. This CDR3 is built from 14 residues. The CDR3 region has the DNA TGTGCCAGCTCTCCCCTGGCGGGGGACTACGAGCAGTACTTC. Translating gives CASSPLAGDYEQYF.

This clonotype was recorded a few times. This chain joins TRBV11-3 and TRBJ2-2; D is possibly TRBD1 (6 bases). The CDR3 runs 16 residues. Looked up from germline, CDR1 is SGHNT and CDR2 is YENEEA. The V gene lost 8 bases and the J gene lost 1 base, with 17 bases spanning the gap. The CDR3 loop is CASGHSGTRNTGELFF. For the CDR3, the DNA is TGTGCCAGCGGCCACTCCGGGACAAGGAACACCGGGGAGCTGTTTTTT.

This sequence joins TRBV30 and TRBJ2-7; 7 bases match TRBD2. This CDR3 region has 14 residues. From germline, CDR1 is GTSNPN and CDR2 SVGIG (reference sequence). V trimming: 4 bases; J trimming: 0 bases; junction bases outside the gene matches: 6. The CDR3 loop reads CAWNQAGISYEQYF. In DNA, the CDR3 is TGTGCCTGGAACCAAGCGGGGATCTCCTACGAGCAGTACTTC.

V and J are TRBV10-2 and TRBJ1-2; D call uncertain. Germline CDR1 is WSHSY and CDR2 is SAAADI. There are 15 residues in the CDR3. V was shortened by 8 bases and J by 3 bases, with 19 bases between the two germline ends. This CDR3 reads CASLGYIDGDYGYTF. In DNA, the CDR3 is TGCGCCAGCTTAGGGTATATTGACGGAGACTATGGCTACACCTTC.